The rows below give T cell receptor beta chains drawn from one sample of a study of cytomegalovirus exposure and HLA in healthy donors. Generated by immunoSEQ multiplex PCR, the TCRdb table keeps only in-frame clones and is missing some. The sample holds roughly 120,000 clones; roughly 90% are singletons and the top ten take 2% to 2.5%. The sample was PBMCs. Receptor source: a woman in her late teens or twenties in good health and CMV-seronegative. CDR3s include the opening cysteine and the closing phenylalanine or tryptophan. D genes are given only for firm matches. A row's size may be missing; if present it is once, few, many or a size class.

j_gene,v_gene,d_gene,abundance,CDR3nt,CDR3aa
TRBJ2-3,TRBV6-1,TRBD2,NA,TGTGCCAGCAGACCCAAGACTAGCGGCACAGATACGCAGTATTTT,CASRPKTSGTDTQYF
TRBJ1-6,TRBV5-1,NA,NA,TGCGCCAGCAGCTTCCAGGGCTCCTATAATTCACCCCTCCACTTT,CASSFQGSYNSPLHF
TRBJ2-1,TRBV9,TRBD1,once,TGTGCCAGCAGCAAAGGGACAGCCTTGGGAGAGCAGTTCTTC,CASSKGTALGEQFF
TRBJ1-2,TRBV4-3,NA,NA,TGCGCCAGCAGCCAAGATCAAGGACAGACCTATGGCTACACCTTC,CASSQDQGQTYGYTF
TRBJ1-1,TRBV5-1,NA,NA,TGCGCCAGCAGGTTAACTACAAACACTGAAGCTTTCTTT,CASRLTTNTEAFF
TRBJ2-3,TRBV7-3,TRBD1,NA,TGTGCCAGCAGCTTAAATGCAGGGGGCAAAGATACGCAGTATTTT,CASSLNAGGKDTQYF
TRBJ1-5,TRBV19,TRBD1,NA,TGTGCCAGCCTAAGGGACAGGGCGGACAATCAGCCCCAGCATTTT,CASLRDRADNQPQHF
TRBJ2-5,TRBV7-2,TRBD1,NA,TGTGCCAGCAGCCCCGTTGGGACAGGGTGGGGAGAGACCCAGTACTTC,CASSPVGTGWGETQYF
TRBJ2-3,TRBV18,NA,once,TGTGCCAGCTCACGTCCAGTCGCAGATACGCAGTATTTT,CASSRPVADTQYF
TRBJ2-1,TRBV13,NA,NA,TGTGCCAGCAGCTTAATCAGGAATGAGCAGTTCTTC,CASSLIRNEQFF
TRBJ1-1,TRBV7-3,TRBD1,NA,TGTGCCAGCAGCTTAACGGGGACAGGGGTCACTGAAGCTTTCTTT,CASSLTGTGVTEAFF
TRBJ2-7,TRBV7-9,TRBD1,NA,TGTGCCAGCAGCAGTTTGACAGGGCTTAGCTACGAGCAGTACTTC,CASSSLTGLSYEQYF
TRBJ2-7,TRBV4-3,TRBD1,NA,TGCGCCAGCAGCCCAGGGGGCTGGGGGGACTACGAGCAGTACTTC,CASSPGGWGDYEQYF
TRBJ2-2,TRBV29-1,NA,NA,TGCAGCGTTGCAAAAAGCGGAGCGAACACCGGGGAGCTGTTTTTT,CSVAKSGANTGELFF
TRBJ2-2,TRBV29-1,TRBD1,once,TGCAGCGTTAGACAGGGTGCCGGGGAGCTGTTTTTT,CSVRQGAGELFF
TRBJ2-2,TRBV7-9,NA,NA,TGTGCCAGCGGCAAGGGGTCAAACACCGGGGAGCTGTTTTTT,CASGKGSNTGELFF